A single sample is the source of the 26 T cell receptor beta chains below, sequenced in a study of cytomegalovirus exposure and HLA in healthy donors. The PCR employed 60 Vbeta primers together with 13 Jbeta primers. Only in-frame clones appear in the TCRdb table, and some are missing; sequencing was by immunoSEQ multiplex PCR. The sample's table shows some 80,000 clones. Source material: PBMCs. The receptors were sampled from a woman aged 30 to 39 in good health and CMV-seronegative.

The chain is built from TRBV6-1 and TRBJ1-6; tentative D call: TRBD1 (6 bases). The germline gives CDR1 MNHNS, CDR2 SASEGT. This CDR3 is built from 15 residues. Trimming removed 2 bases at V and 10 bases at J, with 15 bases between. CDR3 protein: CASSESHTGRSPLHF. The CDR3 DNA follows: TGTGCCAGCAGTGAATCGCACACAGGGAGATCACCCCTCCACTTT.

The rearrangement links TRBV19 to TRBJ1-5; 9 nucleotides match TRBD1. Looked up from germline, CDR1 is LNHDA and CDR2 is SQIVND (reference sequence). V gave up 7 bases and J gave up 10 bases; unmatched junction bases: 11. CDR3 length equals 14 residues. The CDR3 bases are TGTGCCAGTACACAACAGGGGGCAAGGCGTCCCCAGCATTTT. Translating it yields CASTQQGARRPQHF. Supplemented by reference TRBV19 and TRBJ1-5, the full variable domain reads DGGITQSPKYLFRKEGQNVTLSCEQNLNHDAMYWYRQDPGQGLRLIYYSQIVNDFQKGDIAEGYSVSREKKESFPLTVTSAQKNPTAFYLCASTQQGARRPQHFGDGTRLSIL.

The rearrangement links TRBV30 to TRBJ1-3; weak D call: TRBD1 (5 bases). This CDR3 spans 14 amino acids. Germline CDR1 is GTSNPN and CDR2 is SVGIG (reference sequence). V shed 5 bases and J shed 4 bases, with 15 bases lying between them. CDR3 amino acids: CAWGGGAGGNTIYF. The DNA for the CDR3 is TGTGCCTGGGGTGGGGGAGCGGGAGGAAACACCATATATTTT. Full variable domain (missing parts from reference TRBV30 and TRBJ1-3): SQTIHQWPATLVQPVGSPLSLECTVEGTSNPNLYWYRQAAGRGLQLLFYSVGIGQISSEVPQNLSASRPQDRQFILSSKKLLLSDSGFYLCAWGGGAGGNTIYFGEGSWLTVV.

This chain links TRBV5-1 with TRBJ2-1, with 7 bases matching TRBD2. In germline, CDR1 is SGHRS, CDR2 YFSETQ. With 0 bases clipped from V and 0 bases from J, the junction kept 6 bases outside the gene matches. The CDR3 contains 17 residues. CDR3 nucleotides: TGCGCCAGCAGCTTGGGGGGAGGGCGTCCCTCCTACAATGAGCAGTTCTTC. The encoded protein is CASSLGGGRPSYNEQFF.

V usage is TRBV29-1 and J usage is TRBJ2-1; TRBD2 agrees at 11 bases. The CDR3 loop spans 15 amino acids. CDR1 SQVTM and CDR2 ANQGSEA come from the germline V gene. The V gene end was trimmed by 3 bases and the J gene end by 4 bases; junction bases not matched to a gene: 5. The CDR3 DNA is TGCAGCGTTGAGGCTAGCGGGGGGTTATACAATGAGCAGTTCTTC. Its protein is CSVEASGGLYNEQFF.

The CDR3 bases are TGCGCCAGCAGCTTGGGCGGGGGTTACGAGCAGTACTTC. Translating gives CASSLGGGYEQYF. V gene TRBV5-1 combines with J gene TRBJ2-7; 7 bases align to TRBD2. The V segment lost 0 bases and the J segment 4 bases; nucleotides outside the gene matches: 1. Germline CDR1 SGHRS, CDR2 YFSETQ. This CDR3 has 13 amino acids. Full variable domain (remainder filled in from reference TRBV5-1 and TRBJ2-7): KAGVTQTPRYLIKTRGQQVTLSCSPISGHRSVSWYQQTPGQGLQFLFEYFSETQRNKGNFPGRFSGRQFSNSRSEMNVSTLELGDSALYLCASSLGGGYEQYFGPGTRLTVT.

V and J are TRBV30 and TRBJ2-3, with 7 bases that match TRBD2. Germline CDR1 GTSNPN, CDR2 SVGIG (reference sequence). This CDR3 is 14 amino acids long. V lost 0 bases, J lost 6 bases, and 6 bases stayed unmatched. The CDR3 is CAWSVLGEGDTQYF. The CDR3 bases are TGTGCCTGGAGTGTACTCGGGGAGGGGGATACGCAGTATTTT.

J is TRBJ2-2 and V is TRBV25-1; D not resolved. The CDR3 length is 15 residues. V lost 3 bases, J lost 0 bases, and 8 bases lay in between. Germline V gene lookup returns CDR1 MGHDK and CDR2 SYGVNS. The CDR3 spells CASSDRHANTGELFF. The CDR3 DNA is TGTGCCAGCAGTGACAGGCATGCGAACACCGGGGAGCTGTTTTTT. The full variable domain, rest sourced from reference TRBV25-1 and TRBJ2-2, is EADIYQTPRYLVIGTGKKITLECSQTMGHDKMYWYQQDPGMELHLIHYSYGVNSTEKGDLSSESTVSRIRTEHFPLTLESARPSHTSQYLCASSDRHANTGELFFGEGSRLTVL.

J is TRBJ1-4 and V is TRBV7-9; no definite D call. Germline-derived CDR1 and CDR2 are SEHNR and FQNEAQ (reference sequence). The CDR3 totals 15 residues. V dropped 1 base and J dropped 3 bases, with 9 bases sitting between them. CDR3 in amino acids: CASSLGWPPNEKLFF. CDR3 DNA: TGTGCCAGCAGCTTAGGGTGGCCCCCTAATGAAAAACTGTTTTTT.

The chain recombines TRBV6-1 with TRBJ2-7; TRBD2 aligns across 7 bases. Germline assignment: CDR1 MNHNS and CDR2 SASEGT. The CDR3 extends over 14 amino acids. V was clipped by 6 bases and J by 4 bases; unmatched bases: 9. The CDR3 protein is CASRVASGAYEQYF. The CDR3 DNA reads as TGTGCCAGCAGAGTCGCTAGCGGAGCATACGAGCAGTACTTC.

The V and J genes are TRBV10-3 and TRBJ2-1, with D maybe TRBD2 (6 bases). The ends were cut back, 11 bases at V and 1 base at J, with 12 bases in the middle. Germline values: CDR1 ENHRY, CDR2 SYGVKD. CDR3 length: 13 residues. The CDR3 DNA is TGTGCCTCGGGACTGGGGTCCTACAATGAGCAGTTCTTC. As protein: CASGLGSYNEQFF.

V is TRBV30 and J is TRBJ2-1, with 8 bases fitting TRBD2. Germline CDR1 reads GTSNPN; CDR2 reads SVGIG (reference sequence). The CDR3 totals 14 residues. J was trimmed by 6 bases and V by 7 bases; bases with no gene match: 11. This CDR3 is CASRSSGRFNEQFF. The CDR3 DNA sequence: TGTGCCTCGAGGTCCAGCGGGAGATTCAATGAGCAGTTCTTC.

The J gene is TRBJ2-3, the V gene TRBV5-1; TRBD2 aligns across 8 bases. The CDR3 consists of 15 residues. Trimming removed 0 bases from V and 5 bases from J; junction bases left unmatched: 5. Looked up from germline, CDR1 is SGHRS and CDR2 is YFSETQ. CDR3 protein: CASSLDSGGGDTQYF. The CDR3, as DNA: TGCGCCAGCAGCTTGGACAGCGGGGGTGGAGATACGCAGTATTTT.

This sequence joins TRBV30 and TRBJ2-5, with TRBD1 matching 10 bases. The CDR3 totals 15 residues. Trimming removed 2 bases from V and 2 bases from J; junction bases left unmatched: 5. Germline CDR1 is GTSNPN and CDR2 is SVGIG (reference sequence). In DNA form, the CDR3 reads TGTGCCTGGAGTCCGGGACAGGGGCCTCAAGAGACCCAGTACTTC. Translation: CAWSPGQGPQETQYF.

The rearrangement joins TRBV5-4 to TRBJ2-6, with 7 bases identical to TRBD2. Germline trimming cut 0 bases from V and 3 bases from J; bases unmatched to any gene: 6. Germline V lookup: CDR1 SGHNT, CDR2 YYREEE (reference sequence). There are 17 residues in the CDR3. The CDR3 coding sequence is TGTGCCAGCAGCTTGGGGCGGGAGAGGCGTGGGGCCAACGTCCTGACTTTC. This sequence encodes CASSLGRERRGANVLTF.

This chain uses TRBV29-1 with TRBJ2-7, with 10 bases identical to TRBD1. The germline V gene encodes CDR1 SQVTM and CDR2 ANQGSEA. This CDR3 region has 17 residues. V lost 2 bases and J lost 6; bases outside the gene matches: 16. For the CDR3, the DNA is TGCAGCGTTGAATGGGCGGGGACTGGACAGGGGGTAACCGAGCAGTACTTC. It is translated as CSVEWAGTGQGVTEQYF.

CDR3 sequence: CASSPHSQGPVTGELFF. The CDR3 DNA is TGTGCCAGCAGCCCCCATTCCCAGGGGCCTGTCACCGGGGAGCTGTTTTTT. The chain joins TRBV7-4 to TRBJ2-2, with a tentative D call TRBD1 (6 bases). Trimming took 5 bases from V and 4 from J, leaving 20 bases between them. This CDR3 region has 17 residues. Germline loops: CDR1 SGHVT, CDR2 SQSDAQ.

This chain joins TRBV7-8 and TRBJ2-6; D remains unclear. CDR1 is SGHVS and CDR2 is FQNEAQ in the germline V gene. The V end was cut by 1 base, the J end by 2 bases, with 9 bases between. This CDR3 has 16 residues. The CDR3 protein is CASSLERLPGANVLTF. CDR3 coding DNA: TGTGCCAGCAGCTTAGAGAGGCTCCCTGGGGCCAACGTCCTGACTTTC. Based on the CDR3 plus reference TRBV7-8 and TRBJ2-6, the full variable domain is GAGVSQSPRYKVAKRGQDVALRCDPISGHVSLFWYQQALGQGPEFLTYFQNEAQLDKSGLPSDRFFAERPEGSVSTLKIQRTQQEDSAVYLCASSLERLPGANVLTFGAGSRLTVL.

This chain links TRBV19 with TRBJ2-1; a weak D match, TRBD2 (6 bases). V was cut by 3 bases and J by 8 bases, with 17 bases left in between. The CDR3 is 15 residues long. Germline V gene sequence: CDR1 LNHDA, CDR2 SQIVND (reference sequence). CDR3: CASSIGSSLADEQFF. In DNA form, the CDR3 reads TGTGCCAGTAGTATCGGGAGCTCTTTAGCAGATGAGCAGTTCTTC.

This chain uses TRBV6-1 with TRBJ1-5, with D unclear. The length of the CDR3 is 15 residues. From germline, CDR1 is MNHNS and CDR2 SASEGT. Trimming pared 7 bases from V and 1 base from J, leaving 14 bases between. The CDR3 here is CASTLLRVSNQPQHF. The DNA for the CDR3 is TGTGCCAGCACCCTTTTGAGGGTAAGCAATCAGCCCCAGCATTTT.

The chain joins TRBV27 to TRBJ1-2; 12 nucleotides match TRBD1. This CDR3 spans 17 amino acids. The germline V gene has CDR1 MNHEY and CDR2 SMNVEV (reference sequence). V dropped 4 bases and J dropped 7; count of bases not matched to a gene: 13. Written as DNA, the CDR3 is TGTGCCAGCAGTTCGGCGGGACAGGGGGCCACTATAGGTGGCTACACCTTC. It specifies CASSSAGQGATIGGYTF.

Concerning this clone: At one boundary the junction diverges from the germline segment, which might be a read error. The V call is TRBV6-5, the J call TRBJ2-1; 8 bases are a match to TRBD2. This CDR3 has 16 amino acids. The germline CDR1 and CDR2 sequences are MNHEY and SVGAGI. In nucleotides, the CDR3 is TGTGCCAGCAGTTCAGCTAGCGGGCCCTCCGACAATGAGCAGTTCTTC. This codes for CASSSASGPSDNEQFF.

V gene TRBV6-1 combines with J gene TRBJ2-7; 7 bases align to TRBD1. The trim removed 3 bases at V and 0 bases at J, leaving 5 bases unmatched. There are 15 residues in the CDR3. Germline CDR1 reads MNHNS; CDR2 reads SASEGT. CDR3 sequence: CASSDQGESSYEQYF. CDR3 sequence (DNA): TGTGCCAGCAGTGATCAGGGGGAAAGCTCCTACGAGCAGTACTTC.

The chain employs TRBV2 and TRBJ2-7; D unclear. V was pared by 3 bases and J by 7 bases, with 7 bases between. Germline V gene data show CDR1 as SNHLY and CDR2 as FYNNEI. CDR3 length equals 11 residues. The CDR3, as DNA: TGTGCCAGCAGTGACCGGCGGGAGCAGTACTTC. Translating it yields CASSDRREQYF.

This chain links TRBV6-1 with TRBJ2-7; weak D call: TRBD1 (6 bases). In germline, CDR1 is MNHNS, CDR2 SASEGT. The CDR3 runs 13 residues. V lost 8 bases, J lost 2 bases, and 13 bases lay in between. CDR3 residues: CASLRTEAYEQYF. In nucleotides, the CDR3 is TGTGCCAGCCTTAGGACAGAGGCCTACGAGCAGTACTTC.

The chain uses TRBV7-9 and TRBJ2-1; a weak D match, TRBD2 (5 bases). Trimming left V 5 bases short and J 6 bases short, with 17 bases between. Looked up from germline, CDR1 is SEHNR and CDR2 is FQNEAQ (reference sequence). The length of the CDR3 is 15 residues. The CDR3 sequence: CASSPEGSSGNEQFF. The CDR3 nucleotides read TGTGCCAGCAGCCCAGAGGGCTCCTCGGGCAATGAGCAGTTCTTC.